These 9 T cell receptor beta chains were sequenced from one sample in a study of blood T cell repertoires in COVID-19. TCRdb keeps only in-frame clones here, not all; method: immunoSEQ multiplex PCR. The sample contains some 130,000 clones, around 79% of which appear only once. The sequencing sample was made of peripheral blood. These receptors came from a man older than 75 with acute or convalescent COVID-19.

The CDR3 DNA follows: TGCGCCAGCAGCCAGCAGGGTGGGGGCAAATACGAGCAGTACTTC. Translation: CASSQQGGGKYEQYF. This chain connects TRBV5-1 to TRBJ2-7, with D possibly matching TRBD1 (6 bases). Germline-derived CDR1 and CDR2 are SGHRS and YFSETQ. The CDR3 spans 15 residues. With 4 bases removed from V and 4 bases from J, the gap between germline ends came to 18 bases.

The rearrangement uses TRBV5-1 and TRBJ2-6; D may be TRBD1 (6 bases). The CDR3 is 16 amino acids. Germline V gene lookup returns CDR1 SGHRS and CDR2 YFSETQ. Deletions cut 4 bases from V and 0 bases from J, with 11 bases between. The CDR3 coding sequence is TGCGCCAGCAGCGGGTGGGGGCTCTCTGGGGCCAACGTCCTGACTTTC. Translation gives CASSGWGLSGANVLTF.

The CDR3 spells CASSNQRGEQFF. The DNA of the CDR3 is TGTGCCAGTAGTAACCAGCGGGGAGAGCAGTTCTTC. The V and J genes are TRBV19 and TRBJ2-1, with 7 bases identical to TRBD2. The CDR3 is made up of 12 amino acids. V lost 4 bases and J lost 10; bases outside the gene matches: 4. In germline, CDR1 is LNHDA, CDR2 SQIVND (reference sequence).

The genes are TRBV19 and TRBJ2-1, with a weak D call TRBD1 (5 bases). The ends were cut back, 3 bases at V and 2 bases at J, with 11 bases in the middle. The V gene's germline CDR1 is LNHDA and CDR2 SQIVND (reference sequence). CDR3 length: 15 amino acids. CDR3 residues: CASSIDSVPYNEQFF. DNA of the CDR3: TGTGCCAGTAGTATTGACAGTGTCCCCTACAATGAGCAGTTCTTC.

The chain carries TRBV18 and TRBJ1-6; D might be TRBD1 (6 bases). CDR3 size: 16 residues. V was shortened by 5 bases and J by 0 bases, with 11 bases between the two germline ends. Per the germline V gene, CDR1 is KGHSH and CDR2 is LQKENI. The CDR3 sequence: CASSRQESSYNSPLHF. The DNA for the CDR3 is TGTGCCAGCTCAAGACAGGAGAGCTCCTATAATTCACCCCTCCACTTT.

The chain has TRBV29-1 and TRBJ1-1; 7 nucleotides line up with TRBD1. With 7 bases clipped from V and 3 bases from J, the junction kept 8 bases outside the gene matches. The germline V gene encodes CDR1 SQVTM and CDR2 ANQGSEA. This CDR3 is built from 13 residues. The CDR3 DNA follows: TGCAGCGACGCACAGGGGAGGTACACTGAAGCTTTCTTT. Amino acids: CSDAQGRYTEAFF.

This sequence joins TRBV7-2 and TRBJ2-7; TRBD1 matches 8 bases. The germline V gene has CDR1 SGHTA and CDR2 FQGNSA. V was pared by 1 base and J by 1 base, with 6 bases of the junction left unmatched. CDR3 length equals 16 residues. In DNA, the CDR3 is TGTGCCAGCAGCTTAGGCCCCCGACAGGGGTCCTACGAGCAGTACTTC. Protein sequence: CASSLGPRQGSYEQYF.

This chain links TRBV7-2 with TRBJ2-7; possible D gene TRBD1, 5 bases. V lost 3 bases to trimming and J lost 5 bases, with 8 bases between them. CDR1 and CDR2 (germline): SGHTA, FQGNSA. The CDR3 totals 12 residues. As DNA, the CDR3 is TGTGCCAGCAGCTTGGACACCAACGAGCAGTACTTC. Protein: CASSLDTNEQYF.

The V call is TRBV3-1 (or the pseudogene TRBV3-2), the J call TRBJ1-5; D is unresolved. The CDR3 length is 17 residues. Germline CDR1 LGHDT, CDR2 YNNKEL (reference sequence). Trimming left V 7 bases short and J 1 base short, with 20 bases between. This chain's CDR3 is CASTPPSRSSSNQPQHF. The CDR3 nucleotides read TGTGCCAGCACCCCCCCGTCGAGGTCCTCCAGCAATCAGCCCCAGCATTTT.